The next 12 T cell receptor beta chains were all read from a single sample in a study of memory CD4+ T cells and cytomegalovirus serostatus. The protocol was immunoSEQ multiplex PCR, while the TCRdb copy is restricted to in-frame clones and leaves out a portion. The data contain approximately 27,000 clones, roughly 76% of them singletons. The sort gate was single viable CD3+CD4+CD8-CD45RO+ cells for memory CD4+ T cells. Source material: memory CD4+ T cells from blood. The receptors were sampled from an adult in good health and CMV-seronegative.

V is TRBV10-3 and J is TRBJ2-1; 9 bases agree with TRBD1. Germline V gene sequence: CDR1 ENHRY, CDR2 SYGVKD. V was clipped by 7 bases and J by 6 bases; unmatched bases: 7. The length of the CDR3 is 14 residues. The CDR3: CAINRRQGGNEQFF. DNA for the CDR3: TGTGCCATCAACCGACGACAGGGGGGCAATGAGCAGTTCTTC.

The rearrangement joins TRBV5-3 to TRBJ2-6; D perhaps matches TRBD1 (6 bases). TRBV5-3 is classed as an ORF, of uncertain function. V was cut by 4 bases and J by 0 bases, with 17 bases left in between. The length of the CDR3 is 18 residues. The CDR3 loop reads CARSPKTGMVSGANVLTF. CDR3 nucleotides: TGTGCCAGAAGCCCAAAGACAGGAATGGTCTCTGGGGCCAACGTCCTGACTTTC.

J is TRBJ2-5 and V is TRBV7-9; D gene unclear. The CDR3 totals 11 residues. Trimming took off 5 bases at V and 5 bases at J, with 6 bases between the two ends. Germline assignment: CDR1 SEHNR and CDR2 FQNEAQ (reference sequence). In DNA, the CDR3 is TGTGCCAGCAGCCCCCTTGAGACCCAGTACTTC. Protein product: CASSPLETQYF.

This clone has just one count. The CDR3 loop reads CSAGRDGSYEQYF. For the CDR3, the DNA is TGCAGCGCTGGTCGGGACGGATCCTACGAGCAGTACTTC. This sequence joins TRBV29-1 and TRBJ2-7, with D perhaps TRBD1 or TRBD2 (5 bases each). The CDR3 has 13 residues. Trimming removed 7 bases at V and 1 base at J, with 14 bases between. Per germline, CDR1 SQVTM and CDR2 ANQGSEA.

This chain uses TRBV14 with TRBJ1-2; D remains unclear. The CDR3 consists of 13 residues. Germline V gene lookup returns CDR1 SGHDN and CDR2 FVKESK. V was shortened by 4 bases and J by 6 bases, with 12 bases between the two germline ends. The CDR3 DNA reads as TGTGCCAGCAGCCCCCTTCGGCGGGATGGCTACACCTTC. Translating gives CASSPLRRDGYTF.

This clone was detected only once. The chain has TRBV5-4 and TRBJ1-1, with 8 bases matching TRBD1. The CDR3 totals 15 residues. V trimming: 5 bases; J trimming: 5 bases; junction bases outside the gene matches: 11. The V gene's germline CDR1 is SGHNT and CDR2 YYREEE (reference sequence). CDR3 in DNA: TGTGCCAGCAGTCCAGATCAGGGGGCTTGGACTGAAGCTTTCTTT. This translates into CASSPDQGAWTEAFF.

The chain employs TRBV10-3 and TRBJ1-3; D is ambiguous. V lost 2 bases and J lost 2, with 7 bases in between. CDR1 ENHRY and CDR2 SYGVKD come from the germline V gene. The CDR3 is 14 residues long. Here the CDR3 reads CAISEGLPGNTIYF. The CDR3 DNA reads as TGTGCCATCAGTGAGGGGCTCCCTGGAAACACCATATATTTT.

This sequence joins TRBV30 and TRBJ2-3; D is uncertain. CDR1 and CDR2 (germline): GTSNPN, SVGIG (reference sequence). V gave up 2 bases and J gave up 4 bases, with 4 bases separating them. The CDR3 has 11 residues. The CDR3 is CAWSRADTQYF. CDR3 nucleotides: TGTGCCTGGAGTCGGGCAGATACGCAGTATTTT.

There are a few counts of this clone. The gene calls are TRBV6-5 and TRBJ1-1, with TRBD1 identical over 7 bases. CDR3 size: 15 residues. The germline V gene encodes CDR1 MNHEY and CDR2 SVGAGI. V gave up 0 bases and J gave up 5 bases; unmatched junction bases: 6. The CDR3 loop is CASSYSGTAATEAFF. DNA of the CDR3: TGTGCCAGCAGTTACTCTGGGACAGCGGCAACTGAAGCTTTCTTT.

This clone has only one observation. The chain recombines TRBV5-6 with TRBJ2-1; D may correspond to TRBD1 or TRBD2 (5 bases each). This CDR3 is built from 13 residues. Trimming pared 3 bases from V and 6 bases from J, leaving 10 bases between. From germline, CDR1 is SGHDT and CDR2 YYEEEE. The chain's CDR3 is CASSWDRLNEQFF. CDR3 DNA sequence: TGTGCCAGCAGCTGGGACCGCCTCAATGAGCAGTTCTTC.

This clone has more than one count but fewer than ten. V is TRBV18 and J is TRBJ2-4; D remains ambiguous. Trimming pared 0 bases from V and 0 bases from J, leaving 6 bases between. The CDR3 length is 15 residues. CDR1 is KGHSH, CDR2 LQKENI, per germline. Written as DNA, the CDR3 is TGTGCCAGCTCACCACCCTTCAGAGCCAAAAACATTCAGTACTTC. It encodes CASSPPFRAKNIQYF. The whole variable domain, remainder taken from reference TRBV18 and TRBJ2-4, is NAGVMQNPRHLVRRRGQEARLRCSPMKGHSHVYWYRQLPEEGLKFMVYLQKENIIDESGMPKERFSAEFPKEGPSILRIQQVVRGDSAAYFCASSPPFRAKNIQYFGAGTRLSVL.

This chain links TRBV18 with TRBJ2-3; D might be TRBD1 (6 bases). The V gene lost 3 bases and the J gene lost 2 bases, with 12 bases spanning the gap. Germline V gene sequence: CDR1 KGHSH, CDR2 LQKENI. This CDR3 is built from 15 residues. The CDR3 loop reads CASSPGDTNTDTQYF. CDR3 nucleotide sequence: TGTGCCAGCTCACCGGGGGACACAAACACAGATACGCAGTATTTT.